The entry below gives a single TCR beta chain sequence along with its context. Method: immunoSEQ multiplex PCR; TCRdb's copy keeps in-frame clones and lacks some. This table has 150,000 or so clones, approximately 94% appearing once. The CDR3 is made up of 15 amino acids. The germline V gene has CDR1 ENHRY and CDR2 SYGVKD. V dropped 3 bases and J dropped 2 bases, with 12 bases sitting between them. This sample was included in a study of control samples from healthy donors and cancer patients. The sample comprised blood. This sequence originates from a woman in her thirties or forties in good health. The chain recombines TRBV10-3 with TRBJ2-3; unclear D gene. As DNA, the CDR3 is TGTGCCATCAGTGATTTAGTGGGGTCCACAGATACGCAGTATTTT. Translated: CAISDLVGSTDTQYF.